This TCR beta chain was profiled in a study of blood T cell repertoires in COVID-19. Profiling relied on immunoSEQ multiplex PCR, and the TCRdb table lists in-frame clones only, not all of them. The sample carries a few hundred thousand clones, 80% recorded once. Individuals aged about 18 to 89 years were recruited from fewer than 25 US areas. This CDR3 comprises 12 residues. V dropped 6 bases and J dropped 8 bases, with 13 bases sitting between them. The specimen was PBMCs or T cells enriched from blood (not recorded which). The clonotype comes from a woman between 40 and 50 years old with acute COVID-19. This chain uses TRBV12-3 or TRBV12-4 with TRBJ1-2; D unresolved. CDR3 sequence: CASSPRAGGYTF. CDR3 nucleotide sequence: TGTGCCAGCAGCCCCCGAGCGGGGGGCTACACCTTC.